This T cell receptor (beta chain) was sequenced for a study of CD8+ T cells in alopecia areata. CDR3 length: 14 residues. The V and J ends lost 5 bases and 2 bases respectively, with 12 bases between them. From germline, CDR1 is MNHEY and CDR2 SVGAGI. Regarding this clone: What it recognizes is unknown.

PBMCs provided sorted CD4+ and CD8+ T cells. The study, taken as a whole, reports: Sequencing of scalp tissue also captures the resident alphabeta T cells of normal skin. Mouse data revealed clearer TCR sharing than patient data did, a gap possibly tied to HLA. Lesional scalp, notably in alopecia totalis/universalis, had clonality above that of normal scalp.

RNA extraction and reverse transcription yielded cDNA as sequencing template. Profiled with immunoSEQ multiplex PCR; TCRdb holds only in-frame clones, not every one. The sample holds 150,000 to 200,000 clones, around 55% seen once. The TCR comes from a human donor in good health. Input material: CD4+ T cells sorted from blood. The chain recombines TRBV6-5 with TRBJ1-2; weak D call: TRBD1 (6 bases). The CDR3 sequence is CASSNVQGNYGYTF. The CDR3 bases are TGTGCCAGCAGTAACGTACAGGGAAACTATGGCTACACCTTC.